This T cell receptor beta chain is from a study of OX40 agonist ivuxolimab in advanced cancers. Study-wide background: Patients were 65% to 85% male with ages roughly 20 to 80, mean approximately 62.

Patients had blood sampled at baseline and again on cycle 4 day 1 and cycle 7 day 1. About this clone itself: Its matching antigen is unknown.

TCRdb's copy holds only in-frame clones and misses some; the assay was immunoSEQ multiplex PCR. The table shows over 55,000 clones, with 80% to 90% occurring only once. Findings of the study overall: In CD8+ T cells, expanded clones were on average more numerous than in CD4+.

This sample comprised CD4+ or CD8+ T cells sorted from blood, obtained in a trial of the OX40 agonist ivuxolimab. This receptor was taken from an adult with an advanced solid tumor such as melanoma, head and neck, liver or kidney cancer.

The CDR3 loop reads CASSRRGGEHNEQFF. The CDR3, as DNA: TGTGCCAGCAGCCGGCGGGGCGGGGAACACAATGAGCAGTTCTTC. J is TRBJ2-1 and V is TRBV5-6; weak D call: TRBD2 (6 bases). CDR3 length: 15 amino acids. V shed 4 bases and J shed 5 bases, with 16 bases lying between them. CDR1 is SGHDT and CDR2 is YYEEEE in the germline V gene. Filled out from reference TRBV5-6 and TRBJ2-1, the complete variable domain reads DAGVTQSPTHLIKTRGQQVTLRCSPKSGHDTVSWYQQALGQGPQFIFQYYEEEERQRGNFPDRFSGHQFPNYSSELNVNALLLGDSALYLCASSRRGGEHNEQFFGPGTRLTVL.